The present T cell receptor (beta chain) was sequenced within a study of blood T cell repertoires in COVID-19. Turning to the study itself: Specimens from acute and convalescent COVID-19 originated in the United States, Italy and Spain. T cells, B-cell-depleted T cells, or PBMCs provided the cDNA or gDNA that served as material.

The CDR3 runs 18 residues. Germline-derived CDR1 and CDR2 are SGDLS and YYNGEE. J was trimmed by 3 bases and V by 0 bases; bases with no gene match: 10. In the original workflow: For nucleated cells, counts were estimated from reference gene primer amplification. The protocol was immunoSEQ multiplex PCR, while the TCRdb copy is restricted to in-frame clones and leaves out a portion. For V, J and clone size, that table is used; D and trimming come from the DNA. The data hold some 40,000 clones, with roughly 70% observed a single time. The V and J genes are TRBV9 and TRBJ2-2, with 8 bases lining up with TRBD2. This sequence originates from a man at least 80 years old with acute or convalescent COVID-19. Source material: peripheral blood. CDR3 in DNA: TGTGCCAGCAGCGTAGGGGGCCTTACTAGCGGCTACACCGGGGAGCTGTTTTTT. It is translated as CASSVGGLTSGYTGELFF.